What follows describes a single T cell receptor (beta chain). Its antigen is unknown. Trimming took 3 bases from V and 3 from J, leaving 12 bases between them. In germline, CDR1 is LGHNA, CDR2 YSLEER. The CDR3 consists of 15 residues. The sample belongs to a study of T cell responses to AZD1222 COVID-19 vaccine. Study-wide findings and caveats: Nearly half of spike-specific TCRs reportedly go after variant regions that carry no mutations.

TCRdb's copy holds only in-frame clones and misses some; the assay was immunoSEQ multiplex PCR. The sample holds approximately 150,000 clones; about 90% are singletons and the top ten take about a tenth. The sequence was obtained from an adult who received the AZD1222 COVID-19 vaccine. The V call is TRBV4-3, the J call TRBJ2-1; D uncertain. This specimen was peripheral blood, taken 28 days after the second AZD1222 dose. The CDR3 loop is CASSQARGNYNEQFF. For the CDR3, the DNA is TGCGCCAGCAGCCAGGCGCGTGGAAACTACAATGAGCAGTTCTTC.